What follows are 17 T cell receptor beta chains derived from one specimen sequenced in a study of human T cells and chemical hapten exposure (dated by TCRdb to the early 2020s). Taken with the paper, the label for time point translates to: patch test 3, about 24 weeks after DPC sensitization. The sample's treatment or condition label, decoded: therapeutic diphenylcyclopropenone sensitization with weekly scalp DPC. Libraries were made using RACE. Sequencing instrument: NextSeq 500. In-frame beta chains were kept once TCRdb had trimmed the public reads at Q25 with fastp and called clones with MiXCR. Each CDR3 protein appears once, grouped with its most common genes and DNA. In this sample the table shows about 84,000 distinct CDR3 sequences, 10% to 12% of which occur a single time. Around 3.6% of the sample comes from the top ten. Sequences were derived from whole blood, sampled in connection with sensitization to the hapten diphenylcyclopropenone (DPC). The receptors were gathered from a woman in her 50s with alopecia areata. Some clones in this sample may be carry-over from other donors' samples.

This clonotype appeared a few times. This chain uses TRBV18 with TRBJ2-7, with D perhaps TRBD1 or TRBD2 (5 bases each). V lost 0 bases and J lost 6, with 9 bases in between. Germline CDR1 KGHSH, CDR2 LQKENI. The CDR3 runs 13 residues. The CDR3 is CASSPPPGSEQYF. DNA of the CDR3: TGTGCCAGCTCACCACCGCCAGGGAGCGAGCAGTACTTC.

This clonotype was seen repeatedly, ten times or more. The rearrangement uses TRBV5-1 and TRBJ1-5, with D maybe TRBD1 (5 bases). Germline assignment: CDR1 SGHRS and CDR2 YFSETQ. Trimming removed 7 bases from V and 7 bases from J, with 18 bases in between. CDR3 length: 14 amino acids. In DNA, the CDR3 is TGCGCCAGCCACCCGGGGTCGGGGGGGCAGCCCCAGCATTTT. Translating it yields CASHPGSGGQPQHF.

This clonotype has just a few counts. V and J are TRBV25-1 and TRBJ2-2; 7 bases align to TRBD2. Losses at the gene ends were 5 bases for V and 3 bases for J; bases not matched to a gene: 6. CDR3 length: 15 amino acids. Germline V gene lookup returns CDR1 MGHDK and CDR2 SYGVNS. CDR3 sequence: CASSSPSGDTGELFF. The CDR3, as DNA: TGTGCCAGCAGTTCCCCTAGCGGAGACACCGGGGAGCTGTTTTTT.

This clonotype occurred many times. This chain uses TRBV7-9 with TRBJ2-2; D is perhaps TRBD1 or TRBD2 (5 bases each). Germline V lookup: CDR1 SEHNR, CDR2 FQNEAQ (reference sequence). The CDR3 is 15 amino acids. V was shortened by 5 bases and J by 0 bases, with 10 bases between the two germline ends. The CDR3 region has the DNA TGTGCCAGCAGCCGGGGCGTATCGAACACCGGGGAGCTGTTTTTT. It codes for CASSRGVSNTGELFF. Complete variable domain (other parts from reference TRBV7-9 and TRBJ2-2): DTGVSQNPRHKITKRGQNVTFRCDPISEHNRLYWYRQTLGQGPEFLTYFQNEAQLEKSRLLSDRFSAERPKGSFSTLEIQRTEQGDSAMYLCASSRGVSNTGELFFGEGSRLTVL.

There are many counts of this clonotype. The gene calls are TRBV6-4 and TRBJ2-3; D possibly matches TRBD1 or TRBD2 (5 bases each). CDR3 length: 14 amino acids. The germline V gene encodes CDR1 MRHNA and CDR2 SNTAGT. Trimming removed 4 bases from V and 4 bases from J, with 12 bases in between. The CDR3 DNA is TGTGCCAGCAGTGTAGGGGCGCGGGCAGATACGCAGTATTTT. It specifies CASSVGARADTQYF.

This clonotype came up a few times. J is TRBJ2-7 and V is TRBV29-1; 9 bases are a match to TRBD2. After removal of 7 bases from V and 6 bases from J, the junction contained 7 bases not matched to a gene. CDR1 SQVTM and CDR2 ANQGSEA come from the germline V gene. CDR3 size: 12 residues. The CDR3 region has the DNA TGCAGCGCTGGGGGACTAGCAGGCGAGCAGTACTTC. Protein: CSAGGLAGEQYF.

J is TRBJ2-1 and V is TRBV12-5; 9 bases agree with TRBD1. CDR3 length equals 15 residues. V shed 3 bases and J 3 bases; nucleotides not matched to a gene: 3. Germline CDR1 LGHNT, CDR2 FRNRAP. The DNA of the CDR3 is TGTGCTAGTGGTTTCGGGACAGGGTACTACAATGAGCAGTTCTTC. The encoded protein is CASGFGTGYYNEQFF.

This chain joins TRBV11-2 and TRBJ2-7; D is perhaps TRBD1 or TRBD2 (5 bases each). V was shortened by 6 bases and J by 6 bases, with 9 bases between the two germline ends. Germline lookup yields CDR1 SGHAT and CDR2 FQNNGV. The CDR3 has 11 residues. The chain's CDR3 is CASRGPGEQYF. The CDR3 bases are TGTGCCAGCAGGGGACCCGGCGAGCAGTACTTC.

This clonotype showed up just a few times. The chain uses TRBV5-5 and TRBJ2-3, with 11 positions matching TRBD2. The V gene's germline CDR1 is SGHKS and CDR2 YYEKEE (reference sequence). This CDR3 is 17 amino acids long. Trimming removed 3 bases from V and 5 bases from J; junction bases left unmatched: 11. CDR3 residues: CASSSPELAGGVDTQYF. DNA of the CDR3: TGTGCCAGCAGCTCCCCGGAGCTAGCGGGAGGTGTAGATACGCAGTATTTT. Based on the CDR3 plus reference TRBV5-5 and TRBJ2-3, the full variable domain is DAGVTQSPTHLIKTRGQQVTLRCSPISGHKSVSWYQQVLGQGPQFIFQYYEKEERGRGNFPDRFSARQFPNYSSELNVNALLLGDSALYLCASSSPELAGGVDTQYFGPGTRLTVL.

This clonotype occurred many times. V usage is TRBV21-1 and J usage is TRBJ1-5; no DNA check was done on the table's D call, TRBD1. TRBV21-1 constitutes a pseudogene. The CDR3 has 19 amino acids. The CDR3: CASSKEGGKLHYSNQPQHF. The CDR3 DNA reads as TGTGCCAGCAGCAAAGAGGGGGGAAAACTTCACTATAGCAATCAGCCCCAGCATTTT.

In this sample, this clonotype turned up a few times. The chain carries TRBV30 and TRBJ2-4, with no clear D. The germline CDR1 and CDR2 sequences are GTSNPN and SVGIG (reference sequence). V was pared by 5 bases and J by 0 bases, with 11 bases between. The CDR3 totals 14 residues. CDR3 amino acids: CAWGPGLAKNIQYF. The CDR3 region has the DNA TGTGCCTGGGGTCCAGGATTAGCCAAAAACATTCAGTACTTC.

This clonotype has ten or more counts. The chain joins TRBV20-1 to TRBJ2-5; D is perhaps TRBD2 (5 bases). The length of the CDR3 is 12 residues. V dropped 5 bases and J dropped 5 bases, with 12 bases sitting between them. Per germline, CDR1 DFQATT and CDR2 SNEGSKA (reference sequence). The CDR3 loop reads CSASGSRETQYF. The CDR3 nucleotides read TGCAGTGCTTCGGGAAGCCGGGAGACCCAGTACTTC.

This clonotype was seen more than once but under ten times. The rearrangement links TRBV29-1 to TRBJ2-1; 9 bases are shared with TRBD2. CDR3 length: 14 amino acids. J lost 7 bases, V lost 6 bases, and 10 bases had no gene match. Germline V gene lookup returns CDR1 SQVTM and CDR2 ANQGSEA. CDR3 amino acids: CSVATSGSWNEQFF. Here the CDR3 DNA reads TGCAGCGTAGCTACTAGCGGGTCATGGAATGAGCAGTTCTTC.

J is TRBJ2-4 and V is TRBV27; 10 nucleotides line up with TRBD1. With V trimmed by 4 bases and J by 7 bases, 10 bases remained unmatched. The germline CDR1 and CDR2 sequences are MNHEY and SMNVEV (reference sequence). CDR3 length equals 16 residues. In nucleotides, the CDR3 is TGTGCCAGCAGTTCCCCATCCGGGACAGGGGTGAACATTCAGTACTTC. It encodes CASSSPSGTGVNIQYF.

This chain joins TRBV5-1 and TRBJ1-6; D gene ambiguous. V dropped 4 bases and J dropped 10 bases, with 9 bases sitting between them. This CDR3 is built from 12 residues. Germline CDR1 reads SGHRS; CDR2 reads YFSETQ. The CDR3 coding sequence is TGCGCCAGCAGCATGGATCGCTCACCCCTCCACTTT. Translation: CASSMDRSPLHF.

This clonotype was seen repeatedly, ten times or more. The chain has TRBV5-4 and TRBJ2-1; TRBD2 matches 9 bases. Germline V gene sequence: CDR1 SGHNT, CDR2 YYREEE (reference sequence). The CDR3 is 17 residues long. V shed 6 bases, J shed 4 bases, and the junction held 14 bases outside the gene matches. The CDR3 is CASTTEVRREGYNEQFF. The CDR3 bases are TGTGCCAGCACCACGGAAGTTCGGCGGGAGGGTTACAATGAGCAGTTCTTC.

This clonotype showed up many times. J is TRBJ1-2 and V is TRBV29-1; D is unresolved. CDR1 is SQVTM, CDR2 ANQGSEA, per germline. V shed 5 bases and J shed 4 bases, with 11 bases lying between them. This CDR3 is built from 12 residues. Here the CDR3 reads CSVRVLPYGYTF. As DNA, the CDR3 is TGCAGCGTTCGGGTTTTACCCTATGGCTACACCTTC.